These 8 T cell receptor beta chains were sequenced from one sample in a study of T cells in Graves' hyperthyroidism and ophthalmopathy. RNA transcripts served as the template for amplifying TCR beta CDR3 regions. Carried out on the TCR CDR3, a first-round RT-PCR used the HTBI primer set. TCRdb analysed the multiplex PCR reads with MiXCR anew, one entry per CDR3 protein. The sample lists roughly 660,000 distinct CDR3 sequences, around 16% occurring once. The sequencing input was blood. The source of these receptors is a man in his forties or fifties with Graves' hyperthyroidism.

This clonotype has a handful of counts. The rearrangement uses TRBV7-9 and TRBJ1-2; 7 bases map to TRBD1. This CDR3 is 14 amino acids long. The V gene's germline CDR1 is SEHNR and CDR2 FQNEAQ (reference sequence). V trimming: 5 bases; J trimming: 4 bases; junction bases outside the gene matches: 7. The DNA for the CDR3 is TGTGCCAGCAGCCGCACAGGGGCTGGCTATGGCTACACCTTC. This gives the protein CASSRTGAGYGYTF.

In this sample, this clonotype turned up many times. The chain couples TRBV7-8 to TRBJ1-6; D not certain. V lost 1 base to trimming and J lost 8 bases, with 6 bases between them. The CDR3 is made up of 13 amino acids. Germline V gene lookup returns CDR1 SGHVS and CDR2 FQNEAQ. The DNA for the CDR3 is TGTGCCAGCAGCTTAGGAAAGTATTCACCCCTCCACTTT. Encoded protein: CASSLGKYSPLHF.

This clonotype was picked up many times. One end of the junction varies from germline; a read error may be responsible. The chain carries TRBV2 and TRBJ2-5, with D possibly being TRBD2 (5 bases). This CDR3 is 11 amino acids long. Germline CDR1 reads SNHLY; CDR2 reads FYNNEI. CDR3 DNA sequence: TGTGCCAGCAGTGAAATGGAGGCCGGGCACTTC. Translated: CASSEMEAGHF. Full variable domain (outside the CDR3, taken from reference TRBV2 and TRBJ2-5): EPEVTQTPSHQVTQMGQEVILRCVPISNHLYFYWYRQILGQKVEFLVSFYNNEISEKSEIFDDQFSVERPDGSNFTLKIRSTKLEDSAMYFCASSEMEAGHFGPGTRLLVL.

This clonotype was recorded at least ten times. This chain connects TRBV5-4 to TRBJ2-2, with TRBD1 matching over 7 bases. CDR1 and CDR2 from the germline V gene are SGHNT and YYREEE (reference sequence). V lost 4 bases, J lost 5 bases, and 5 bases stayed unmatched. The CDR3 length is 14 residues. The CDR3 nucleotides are TGTGCCAGCAGCCGACAGGGTGGGACCGGGGAGCTGTTTTTT. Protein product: CASSRQGGTGELFF.

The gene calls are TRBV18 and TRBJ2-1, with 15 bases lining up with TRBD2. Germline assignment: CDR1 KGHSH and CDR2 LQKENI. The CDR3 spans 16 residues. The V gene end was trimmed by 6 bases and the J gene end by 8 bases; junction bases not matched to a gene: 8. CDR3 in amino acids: CASSRGLAGGRDEQFF. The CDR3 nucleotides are TGTGCCAGCTCGAGGGGACTAGCGGGAGGTCGGGATGAGCAGTTCTTC.

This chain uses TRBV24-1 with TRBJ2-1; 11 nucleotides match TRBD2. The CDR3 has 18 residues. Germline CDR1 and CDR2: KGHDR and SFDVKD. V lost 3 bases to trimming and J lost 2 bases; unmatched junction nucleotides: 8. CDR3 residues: CATSDPFTSGGAYNEQFF. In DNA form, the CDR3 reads TGTGCCACCAGTGATCCCTTTACTAGCGGGGGAGCCTACAATGAGCAGTTCTTC.

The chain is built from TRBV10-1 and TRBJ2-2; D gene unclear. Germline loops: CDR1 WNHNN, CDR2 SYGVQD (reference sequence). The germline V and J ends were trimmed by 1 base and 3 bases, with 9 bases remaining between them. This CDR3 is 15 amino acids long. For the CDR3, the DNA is TGCGCCAGCAGTGAGTTTGGTTCGTACACCGGGGAGCTGTTTTTT. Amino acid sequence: CASSEFGSYTGELFF.

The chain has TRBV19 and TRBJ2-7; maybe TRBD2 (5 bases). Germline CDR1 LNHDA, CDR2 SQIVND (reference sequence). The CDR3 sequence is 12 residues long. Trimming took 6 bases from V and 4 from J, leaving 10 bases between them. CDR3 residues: CASRNGLYEQYF. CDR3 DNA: TGTGCCAGTAGGAATGGACTTTACGAGCAGTACTTC.